The 32 T cell receptor beta chains given below trace back to one sample, sequenced in a study of shared clonotypes between healthy human individuals. The naive CD8 subset, CD45RO-negative cells positively selected for CCR7, excluded terminally differentiated effector memory CD45RA+ cells. Sequencing was performed with immunoSEQ multiplex PCR; in TCRdb, only in-frame clones are kept and a portion is missing. This table holds about 820,000 clones, nearly 95% found once. The sequencing input was naive CD8+ T cells sorted from blood. The receptor set was obtained from a young man in good health.

This clone was detected only a few times. The genes are TRBV19 and TRBJ2-7; 9 nucleotides match TRBD2. The trim removed 3 bases at V and 5 bases at J, leaving 8 bases unmatched. The CDR3 contains 15 residues. Germline V CDR1 and CDR2: LNHDA, SQIVND (reference sequence). The CDR3 sequence: CASSILSAGGDEQYF. DNA for the CDR3: TGTGCCAGTAGTATCCTCTCAGCGGGAGGTGACGAGCAGTACTTC.

CDR3 coding DNA: TGTGCCGTCGACTCAGGGGGCTTCGACGAGCAGTACTTC. It translates to CAVDSGGFDEQYF. The chain has TRBV10-3 and TRBJ2-7; 8 bases align to TRBD1. V shed 11 bases and J 5 bases; nucleotides not matched to a gene: 11. This CDR3 spans 13 amino acids. In germline, CDR1 is ENHRY, CDR2 SYGVKD.

This chain joins TRBV6-5 and TRBJ2-7, with 8 bases fitting TRBD2. This CDR3 contains 14 residues. Germline V gene lookup returns CDR1 MNHEY and CDR2 SVGAGI. Trimming removed 3 bases from V and 5 bases from J; junction bases left unmatched: 6. CDR3 sequence (DNA): TGTGCCAGCAGTTATGCGGGAGGTTTAAACGAGCAGTACTTC. Encoded protein: CASSYAGGLNEQYF.

The chain recombines TRBV7-8 with TRBJ2-7; TRBD1 matches 9 bases. CDR3 length equals 15 residues. Trimming removed 5 bases from V and 0 bases from J; junction bases left unmatched: 5. Germline lookup yields CDR1 SGHVS and CDR2 FQNEAQ. The CDR3 sequence is CASSPGTGYSYEQYF. In DNA, the CDR3 is TGTGCCAGCAGCCCAGGGACAGGGTACTCCTACGAGCAGTACTTC.

The CDR3 loop reads CAWTAGTGGYEQYF. The CDR3 coding sequence is TGTGCCTGGACCGCCGGGACAGGGGGCTACGAGCAGTACTTC. The rearrangement links TRBV30 to TRBJ2-7, with 11 nucleotides matching TRBD1. The CDR3 covers 14 residues. The junction had 5 bases not matched to a gene; V was cut back by 4 bases and J by 3 bases. The germline gives CDR1 GTSNPN, CDR2 SVGIG (reference sequence).

The chain carries TRBV9 and TRBJ2-1, with 11 bases matching TRBD1. The CDR3 is 15 residues long. From germline, CDR1 is SGDLS and CDR2 YYNGEE. J gave up 10 bases and V 0 bases, and 6 bases lay outside the gene matches. CDR3 DNA: TGTGCCAGCAGCGTAGGTGGACAGGGGGCGCGGGAGCAGTTCTTC. Its protein product is CASSVGGQGAREQFF.

The chain employs TRBV7-6 and TRBJ2-3, with D tentatively TRBD1 (6 bases). Trimming removed 0 bases at V and 3 bases at J, with 16 bases between. The CDR3 length is 17 residues. In germline, CDR1 is SGHVS, CDR2 FNYEAQ. The CDR3 nucleotides read TGTGCCAGCAGCTTAGCAGGCTCCGGGACACGTACAGATACGCAGTATTTT. Translated, it gives CASSLAGSGTRTDTQYF.

This sequence joins TRBV4-1 and TRBJ2-7; 7 bases agree with TRBD1. The length of the CDR3 is 13 residues. CDR1 MGHRA and CDR2 YSYEKL come from the germline V gene. V lost 2 bases to trimming and J lost 5 bases; unmatched junction nucleotides: 3. The CDR3 region has the DNA TGCGCCAGCAGCCAACGACAGGGTAACGAGCAGTACTTC. Residues: CASSQRQGNEQYF.

This chain connects TRBV11-3 to TRBJ2-1; D not resolved. The V gene's germline CDR1 is SGHNT and CDR2 YENEEA. The CDR3 spans 12 residues. V was shortened by 3 bases and J by 4 bases, with 4 bases between the two germline ends. Here the CDR3 reads CASSFQYNEQFF. The CDR3 region has the DNA TGTGCCAGCAGCTTTCAATACAATGAGCAGTTCTTC.

This clone was found once. The chain carries TRBV9 and TRBJ2-3, with 9 bases fitting TRBD2. Germline trimming cut 4 bases from V and 14 bases from J; bases unmatched to any gene: 20. Germline CDR1 reads SGDLS; CDR2 reads YYNGEE. This CDR3 has 16 residues. The DNA of the CDR3 is TGTGCCAGCAGCCCGAGCGCCGGGACTAGCAGCAGCGGGGGGTATTTT. Amino acids: CASSPSAGTSSSGGYF.

This chain links TRBV28 with TRBJ2-1; 7 bases map to TRBD2. The germline CDR1 and CDR2 sequences are MDHEN and SYDVKM. The CDR3 loop spans 12 amino acids. V lost 4 bases to trimming and J lost 7 bases; unmatched junction nucleotides: 1. In DNA form, the CDR3 reads TGTGCCAGCAGTTCGGGGGGAAATGAGCAGTTCTTC. Translating gives CASSSGGNEQFF.

The chain uses TRBV19 and TRBJ2-1, with 7 bases fitting TRBD2. The V and J ends lost 6 bases and 6 bases, in that order; junction bases with no gene match: 5. The CDR3 covers 13 residues. Per the germline V gene, CDR1 is LNHDA and CDR2 is SQIVND (reference sequence). The CDR3 DNA reads TGTGCCAGTAGCCCGGGAGGCGCCAATGAGCAGTTCTTC. This encodes CASSPGGANEQFF.

The V and J genes are TRBV10-1 and TRBJ2-3; D is uncertain. Germline V gene sequence: CDR1 WNHNN, CDR2 SYGVQD (reference sequence). The CDR3 sequence is 13 residues long. Trimming pared 7 bases from V and 5 bases from J, leaving 13 bases between. This CDR3 is CASIKGKLDTQYF. CDR3 DNA: TGCGCCAGCATCAAGGGAAAGCTAGATACGCAGTATTTT.

The chain links TRBV29-1 to TRBJ2-1; 11 nucleotides line up with TRBD1. With 8 bases clipped from V and 5 bases from J, the junction kept 5 bases outside the gene matches. There are 13 residues in the CDR3. Germline-derived CDR1 and CDR2 are SQVTM and ANQGSEA. CDR3 amino acids: CSIGQGANNEQFF. Here the CDR3 DNA reads TGCAGCATCGGACAGGGGGCTAACAATGAGCAGTTCTTC.

CDR3 nucleotides: TGTGCCAGCAGTTCCAGGGTCCACAATGAGCAGTTCTTC. It translates to CASSSRVHNEQFF. The chain joins TRBV6-6 to TRBJ2-1; TRBD1 might be the D (5 bases). V was shortened by 4 bases and J by 5 bases, with 9 bases between the two germline ends. CDR1 and CDR2 (germline): MNHNY, SVGAGI (reference sequence). The CDR3 runs 13 residues.

The J gene is TRBJ2-7, the V gene TRBV2, with 8 bases matching TRBD1. After removal of 7 bases from V and 2 bases from J, the junction contained 4 bases not matched to a gene. Germline V lookup: CDR1 SNHLY, CDR2 FYNNEI. The CDR3 consists of 13 residues. CDR3 sequence: CASTDRGTYEQYF. The CDR3 DNA is TGTGCCAGCACCGACAGGGGTACCTACGAGCAGTACTTC.

The table lists this clone with many counts. This chain connects TRBV4-1 to TRBJ2-1; D is ambiguous. Trimming cost V 4 bases and J 6 bases, with 7 bases left between them. The CDR3 length is 12 residues. Germline V gene sequence: CDR1 MGHRA, CDR2 YSYEKL. CDR3: CASSLEGNEQFF. CDR3 coding DNA: TGCGCCAGCAGCCTGGAAGGCAATGAGCAGTTCTTC.

The chain carries TRBV7-6 and TRBJ2-5; the D call may be TRBD1 or TRBD2 (6 bases each). The CDR3 covers 15 residues. CDR1 is SGHVS, CDR2 FNYEAQ, per germline. With 1 base removed from V and 5 bases from J, the gap between germline ends came to 14 bases. The CDR3 region is CASSLGPGARETQYF. The CDR3 DNA follows: TGTGCCAGCAGCTTAGGGCCGGGGGCGCGTGAGACCCAGTACTTC.

The chain recombines TRBV4-1 with TRBJ1-2; the D gene is possibly TRBD1 (5 bases). V was shortened by 0 bases and J by 2 bases, with 13 bases between the two germline ends. Germline-derived CDR1 and CDR2 are MGHRA and YSYEKL. The CDR3 consists of 16 residues. CDR3 in amino acids: CASSQDLRPGNYGYTF. Here the CDR3 DNA reads TGCGCCAGCAGCCAAGATCTGCGGCCAGGGAACTATGGCTACACCTTC.

The chain carries TRBV10-2 and TRBJ2-7; D may be TRBD1 (6 bases). This CDR3 is 12 amino acids long. V lost 6 bases to trimming and J lost 0 bases, with 6 bases between them. Germline V CDR1 and CDR2: WSHSY, SAAADI. This CDR3 reads CASRDSSYEQYF. CDR3 bases: TGCGCCAGCAGGGACAGCTCCTACGAGCAGTACTTC.

The rearrangement uses TRBV28 and TRBJ1-2, with 8 bases matching TRBD1. The junction had 6 bases not matched to a gene; V was cut back by 5 bases and J by 7 bases. The CDR3 loop spans 13 amino acids. Germline-derived CDR1 and CDR2 are MDHEN and SYDVKM. CDR3 DNA sequence: TGTGCCAGCAGTGTGACAGGGGAAGTTGGCTACACCTTC. Residues: CASSVTGEVGYTF.

This sequence joins TRBV7-7 and TRBJ2-7; 10 positions match TRBD2. V lost 1 base to trimming and J lost 3 bases; unmatched junction nucleotides: 3. This CDR3 comprises 15 residues. In germline, CDR1 is SSHAT, CDR2 FNYEAQ (reference sequence). CDR3 protein: CASSLEASGSYEQYF. CDR3 bases: TGTGCCAGCAGCTTAGAAGCTAGCGGGAGCTACGAGCAGTACTTC. Using reference TRBV7-7 and TRBJ2-7 for the parts outside the CDR3, the full variable domain is GAGVSQSPRYKVTKRGQDVTLRCDPISSHATLYWYQQALGQGPEFLTYFNYEAQPDKSGLPSDRFSAERPEGSISTLTIQRTEQRDSAMYRCASSLEASGSYEQYFGPGTRLTVT.

The V call is TRBV7-3, the J call TRBJ2-1, with D tentatively TRBD2 (5 bases). The CDR3 is 15 amino acids. In germline, CDR1 is SGHTA, CDR2 FQGTGA. Deletions cut 0 bases from V and 0 bases from J, with 6 bases between. As DNA, the CDR3 is TGTGCCAGCAGCTTAACAGGACTCTCCTACAATGAGCAGTTCTTC. It is translated as CASSLTGLSYNEQFF. The variable domain in full, with the rest retrieved from reference TRBV7-3 and TRBJ2-1, is GAGVSQTPSNKVTEKGKYVELRCDPISGHTALYWYRQSLGQGPEFLIYFQGTGAADDSGLPNDRFFAVRPEGSVSTLKIQRTERGDSAVYLCASSLTGLSYNEQFFGPGTRLTVL.

J is TRBJ1-3 and V is TRBV20-1; D gene unclear. The V end was cut by 0 bases, the J end by 7 bases, with 4 bases between. Germline V gene data show CDR1 as DFQATT and CDR2 as SNEGSKA (reference sequence). This CDR3 comprises 11 residues. In DNA, the CDR3 is TGCAGTGCTAGAGAGGGGAACACCATATATTTT. It codes for CSAREGNTIYF.

J is TRBJ1-1 and V is TRBV7-9; D gene uncertain. Trimming removed 5 bases from V and 4 bases from J, with 14 bases in between. This CDR3 comprises 14 residues. Germline CDR1 is SEHNR and CDR2 is FQNEAQ (reference sequence). As DNA, the CDR3 is TGTGCCAGCAGCCGACCGTCGGACGGCACTGAAGCTTTCTTT. Translated: CASSRPSDGTEAFF.

The rearrangement joins TRBV19 to TRBJ2-1; D perhaps matches TRBD2 (5 bases). The CDR3 runs 19 residues. The germline CDR1 and CDR2 sequences are LNHDA and SQIVND (reference sequence). V was clipped by 0 bases and J by 4 bases, with 22 bases between them. The CDR3 is CASSIDLPASLPQYNEQFF. CDR3 DNA sequence: TGTGCCAGTAGTATAGATTTGCCCGCTAGCCTCCCCCAATACAATGAGCAGTTCTTC.

This rearrangement joins TRBV5-6 to TRBJ2-2, with TRBD1 matching 7 bases. The CDR3 has 17 amino acids. Germline assignment: CDR1 SGHDT and CDR2 YYEEEE. The V segment lost 0 bases and the J segment 4 bases; nucleotides outside the gene matches: 9. The CDR3 DNA is TGTGCCAGCAGCTTGGGTGCGACAGGGTGGGCCACCGGGGAGCTGTTTTTT. This gives the protein CASSLGATGWATGELFF.

This sequence joins TRBV6-1 and TRBJ2-5; D is ambiguous. The CDR3 covers 15 residues. Germline values: CDR1 MNHNS, CDR2 SASEGT. V was pared by 3 bases and J by 5 bases, with 16 bases between. CDR3 protein: CASSERLEASETQYF. The CDR3 bases are TGTGCCAGCAGTGAGAGGCTTGAGGCTTCGGAGACCCAGTACTTC.

Here the CDR3 DNA reads TGTGCCAGCAGCGTGTTTTCCGGGGGAGAGTCCTACAATGAGCAGTTCTTC. Its translation is CASSVFSGGESYNEQFF. V usage is TRBV9 and J usage is TRBJ2-1, with D maybe TRBD2 (6 bases). Germline V lookup: CDR1 SGDLS, CDR2 YYNGEE. The V end lost 2 bases, the J end lost 1 base, and 16 bases lay between the germline ends. The CDR3 extends over 17 amino acids.

The V gene is TRBV5-6, the J gene TRBJ2-5; D possibly corresponds to TRBD1 (6 bases). This CDR3 has 17 residues. The germline V and J ends were trimmed by 3 bases and 0 bases, with 18 bases remaining between them. CDR1 is SGHDT and CDR2 is YYEEEE in the germline V gene. Here the CDR3 reads CASSSERTDKNQETQYF. The CDR3 nucleotides read TGTGCCAGCAGCTCCGAGAGGACAGACAAAAACCAAGAGACCCAGTACTTC.

This clone occurred once. The chain couples TRBV2 to TRBJ2-7; TRBD1 might be the D (6 bases). The CDR3 totals 14 residues. Germline lookup yields CDR1 SNHLY and CDR2 FYNNEI. The ends were cut back, 4 bases at V and 5 bases at J, with 15 bases in the middle. CDR3 coding DNA: TGTGCCAGCAGTGGGACAGATCCTCTCCACGAGCAGTACTTC. Protein: CASSGTDPLHEQYF. Filled out from reference TRBV2 and TRBJ2-7, the complete variable domain reads EPEVTQTPSHQVTQMGQEVILRCVPISNHLYFYWYRQILGQKVEFLVSFYNNEISEKSEIFDDQFSVERPDGSNFTLKIRSTKLEDSAMYFCASSGTDPLHEQYFGPGTRLTVT.

The gene calls are TRBV6-1 and TRBJ2-7; perhaps D is TRBD1 or TRBD2 (5 bases each). Germline V gene data show CDR1 as MNHNS and CDR2 as SASEGT. Trimming took off 8 bases at V and 4 bases at J, with 15 bases between the two ends. The CDR3 length is 13 residues. The DNA for the CDR3 is TGTGCCAGCGCACCGGGACCGAAGTACGAGCAGTACTTC. This gives the protein CASAPGPKYEQYF.